This TCR beta chain was recovered during a study of CD8 T cells in ankylosing spondylitis. Quantitative barcoded 5'-RACE was used to prepare TCR beta libraries. TCRdb used MiXCR to reprocess the 5' RACE reads, holding one entry per CDR3 protein. The table has roughly 130,000 distinct CDR3 sequences, about 6.5% seen once; the top ten hold 12%. Study results and caveats: In ankylosing spondylitis blood, a motif of about 8 highly homologous TCR beta variants appeared characteristic. Reports say disease-linked clones showed up significantly more in matched ankylosing spondylitis synovial fluid. Earlier authors reported some of these motif variants in reactive arthritis synovial fluid and blood.

There are many counts of this clonotype. The target antigen is unknown. The CDR3 consists of 13 residues. V lost 5 bases and J 1 base, leaving 8 bases between the germline ends. Germline V gene data show CDR1 as SGHTA and CDR2 as FQGNSA. The chain links TRBV7-2 to TRBJ2-5; D is undetermined. The sequencing input was blood, either unsorted or a sorted T cell fraction (not recorded which). The sequence derives from a male donor with ankylosing spondylitis or in good health (not recorded which). The CDR3 DNA sequence: TGTGCCAGCAGCCCCATGTCCCAAGAGACCCAGTACTTC. It encodes CASSPMSQETQYF. Full variable domain (missing parts from reference TRBV7-2 and TRBJ2-5): GAGVSQSPSNKVTEKGKDVELRCDPISGHTALYWYRQSLGQGLEFLIYFQGNSAPDKSGLPSDRFSAERTGGSVSTLTIQRTQQEDSAVYLCASSPMSQETQYFGPGTRLLVL.